Below are 15 T cell receptor beta chains sequenced from a single sample in a study of blood T cell repertoires in COVID-19. Sequenced by immunoSEQ multiplex PCR; TCRdb stores in-frame clones only, minus some. Of under 150,000 clones in the sample, 65% to 80% were seen once. The material sequenced was peripheral blood. Receptors were obtained from a man of 80 years or more with acute or convalescent COVID-19.

This clone was seen once. The V and J genes are TRBV5-6 and TRBJ1-6; maybe TRBD1 (5 bases). Trimming left V 0 bases short and J 0 bases short, with 10 bases between. Germline V gives CDR1 SGHDT, CDR2 YYEEEE. The CDR3 extends over 17 amino acids. The CDR3 protein is CASSLGSGGSYNSPLHF. Here the CDR3 DNA reads TGTGCCAGCAGCTTGGGGTCGGGGGGCTCCTATAATTCACCCCTCCACTTT.

The gene calls are TRBV28 and TRBJ1-2; TRBD1 aligns across 10 bases. This CDR3 has 15 amino acids. Trimming at V came to 7 bases and at J to 11 bases, leaving 16 bases not matched to a gene. The germline gives CDR1 MDHEN, CDR2 SYDVKM. The CDR3 is CASTQSDRGEYRYTF. DNA of the CDR3: TGTGCCAGCACCCAATCGGACAGGGGGGAGTATCGGTACACCTTC.

The genes are TRBV24-1 and TRBJ1-6, with no clear D. The CDR3 is 13 residues long. Trimming removed 5 bases from V and 9 bases from J, with 10 bases in between. CDR1 is KGHDR, CDR2 SFDVKD, per germline. CDR3 in DNA: TGTGCCACCAGTGGAGGAGTTGGTTCACCCCTCCACTTT. Protein sequence: CATSGGVGSPLHF.

The V call is TRBV28, the J call TRBJ1-2; 7 bases map to TRBD1. The CDR3 has 14 amino acids. Trimming at V came to 5 bases and at J to 3 bases, leaving 6 bases not matched to a gene. The germline V gene encodes CDR1 MDHEN and CDR2 SYDVKM. CDR3 coding DNA: TGTGCCAGCAGTGAATCAGACAGGGACTATGGCTACACCTTC. Translated, it gives CASSESDRDYGYTF.

The rearrangement joins TRBV5-1 to TRBJ2-5; the match to TRBD1 covers 7 bases. Germline values: CDR1 SGHRS, CDR2 YFSETQ. J lost 4 bases, V lost 4 bases, and 10 bases had no gene match. This CDR3 is built from 15 residues. CDR3 in amino acids: CASSPQGLRRETQYF. CDR3 coding DNA: TGCGCCAGCAGCCCACAGGGGCTGAGGCGAGAGACCCAGTACTTC.

This chain links TRBV7-8 with TRBJ1-6; D is possibly TRBD1 (6 bases). The germline CDR1 and CDR2 sequences are SGHVS and FQNEAQ. The CDR3 is 13 amino acids. Trimming removed 5 bases at V and 10 bases at J, with 12 bases between. CDR3 region: CASSKQGVSPLHF. CDR3 bases: TGTGCCAGCAGCAAACAGGGTGTATCACCCCTCCACTTT.

In the case of this clone: The sample holds other DNA sequences that translate to the same CDR3. The chain uses TRBV7-7 and TRBJ2-5; D might be TRBD2 (6 bases). This CDR3 is 13 amino acids long. Germline-derived CDR1 and CDR2 are SSHAT and FNYEAQ (reference sequence). V was trimmed by 3 bases and J by 2 bases, leaving 7 bases between them. The chain's CDR3 is CASSLTRQETQYF. Written as DNA, the CDR3 is TGTGCCAGCAGCTTGACTAGGCAAGAGACCCAGTACTTC.

The chain uses TRBV2 and TRBJ2-7, with unresolved D. CDR1 SNHLY and CDR2 FYNNEI come from the germline V gene. CDR3 length: 14 amino acids. Deletions cut 0 bases from V and 1 base from J, with 7 bases between. The CDR3 is CASSEAHESYEQYF. The CDR3 nucleotides are TGTGCCAGCAGTGAAGCGCACGAGTCCTACGAGCAGTACTTC.

CDR3 residues: CASSTLLGARPMGYTF. CDR3 in DNA: TGTGCCAGTAGTACCCTCCTTGGAGCTCGTCCTATGGGCTACACCTTC. The V call is TRBV19, the J call TRBJ1-2; D uncertain. This CDR3 has 16 residues. Germline V lookup: CDR1 LNHDA, CDR2 SQIVND (reference sequence). Trimming took off 4 bases at V and 8 bases at J, with 23 bases between the two ends.

The CDR3 reads CASSPPGQRLTDTQYF. The CDR3 DNA follows: TGTGCCAGCTCACCGCCGGGACAGAGACTCACAGATACGCAGTATTTT. The chain uses TRBV18 and TRBJ2-3; 7 nucleotides line up with TRBD1. The trim removed 3 bases at V and 2 bases at J, leaving 8 bases unmatched. The CDR3 sequence is 16 residues long. Germline CDR1 is KGHSH and CDR2 is LQKENI.

J is TRBJ2-5 and V is TRBV2; D possibly corresponds to TRBD1 (6 bases). CDR1 and CDR2 from the germline V gene are SNHLY and FYNNEI. V was trimmed by 8 bases and J by 4 bases, leaving 14 bases between them. The CDR3 runs 13 residues. The CDR3: CASSRDTRETQYF. DNA of the CDR3: TGTGCCAGCTCCCGGGACACGAGAGAGACCCAGTACTTC.

The V and J genes are TRBV7-2 and TRBJ1-5; no firm D call. This CDR3 spans 16 amino acids. Germline V CDR1 and CDR2: SGHTA, FQGNSA. Trimming pared 2 bases from V and 6 bases from J, leaving 17 bases between. The CDR3 DNA sequence: TGTGCCAGCAGCTTAAGCCACGGGGTGGGCGGTCAGCCCCAGCATTTT. It encodes CASSLSHGVGGQPQHF.

This chain connects TRBV6-5 to TRBJ1-4; D not resolved. The V and J ends lost 2 bases and 8 bases respectively, with 12 bases between them. Germline V CDR1 and CDR2: MNHEY, SVGAGI. The CDR3 is 14 residues long. For the CDR3, the DNA is TGTGCCAGCAGTTACGAGGGCCGAGGCGAAAAACTGTTTTTT. Translation gives CASSYEGRGEKLFF.

The chain is built from TRBV6-2 or TRBV6-3 and TRBJ1-5; 7 bases are shared with TRBD1. The CDR3 is made up of 14 amino acids. Per the germline V gene, CDR1 is MNHEY and CDR2 is SVGEGT. V trimming: 4 bases; J trimming: 7 bases; junction bases outside the gene matches: 7. This CDR3 is CASSSHRGRQPQHF. For the CDR3, the DNA is TGTGCCAGCAGTTCGCACAGGGGCCGGCAGCCCCAGCATTTT.

The chain is built from TRBV2 and TRBJ1-6; tentative D call: TRBD1 (6 bases). CDR1 and CDR2 from the germline V gene are SNHLY and FYNNEI. V lost 7 bases and J lost 9, with 16 bases in between. The CDR3 contains 14 residues. CDR3 coding DNA: TGTGCCAGCAACCGAAGGACAGAGGGTTCACCCCTCCACTTT. It specifies CASNRRTEGSPLHF. The full variable domain, rest sourced from reference TRBV2 and TRBJ1-6, is EPEVTQTPSHQVTQMGQEVILRCVPISNHLYFYWYRQILGQKVEFLVSFYNNEISEKSEIFDDQFSVERPDGSNFTLKIRSTKLEDSAMYFCASNRRTEGSPLHFGNGTRLTVT.